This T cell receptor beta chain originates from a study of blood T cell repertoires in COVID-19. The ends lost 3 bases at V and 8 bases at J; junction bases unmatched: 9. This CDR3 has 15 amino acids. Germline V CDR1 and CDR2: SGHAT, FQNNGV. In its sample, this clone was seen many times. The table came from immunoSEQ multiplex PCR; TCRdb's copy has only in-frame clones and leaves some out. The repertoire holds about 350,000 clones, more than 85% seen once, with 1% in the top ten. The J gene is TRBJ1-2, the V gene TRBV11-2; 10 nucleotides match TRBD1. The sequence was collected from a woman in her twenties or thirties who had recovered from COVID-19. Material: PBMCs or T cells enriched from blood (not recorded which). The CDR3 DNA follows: TGTGCCAGCAGCTTGTCATTCGGGACAGGGGACGGCTACACCTTC. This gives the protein CASSLSFGTGDGYTF. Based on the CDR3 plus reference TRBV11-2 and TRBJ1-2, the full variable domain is EAGVAQSPRYKIIEKRQSVAFWCNPISGHATLYWYQQILGQGPKLLIQFQNNGVVDDSQLPKDRFSAERLKGVDSTLKIQPAKLEDSAVYLCASSLSFGTGDGYTFGSGTRLTVV.